The rows below give T cell receptor beta chains drawn from one sample of a study of cytomegalovirus exposure and HLA in healthy donors. The assay was immunoSEQ multiplex PCR, and TCRdb's table has in-frame clones only and misses some. The sample yields 80,000 or so clones, approximately 67% seen once. Material for sequencing was PBMCs. The receptor source for this set is a male donor in good health and CMV-seropositive. CDR3s include the opening cysteine and the closing phenylalanine or tryptophan. A D gene is named only where the DNA matches it firmly.

>TRBV5-1|15|TRBD2|TRBJ2-5
CASSLGSSGEETQYF
TGCGCCAGCAGCTTGGGATCGAGCGGGGAAGAGACCCAGTACTTC
>TRBV5-4|17|TRBD2|TRBJ2-7
CASRGGVGTSETYEQYF
TGTGCCAGCAGGGGAGGGGTCGGTACTAGCGAGACCTACGAGCAGTACTTC
>TRBV13|17|TRBD2|TRBJ2-7
CASSLAPTSGGFYEQYF
TGTGCCAGCAGCTTAGCTCCCACTAGCGGGGGCTTCTACGAGCAGTACTTC
>TRBV29-1|13|TRBD1|TRBJ2-1
CSAGQGAYNEQFF
TGCAGCGCAGGCCAGGGGGCCTACAATGAGCAGTTCTTC
>TRBV5-1|16|TRBD2|TRBJ2-7
CASSWTSGVSSYEQYF
TGCGCCAGCAGCTGGACTAGCGGGGTGAGCTCCTACGAGCAGTACTTC
>TRBV19|15|-|TRBJ1-5
CASSTQGNSNQPQHF
TGTGCCAGTAGTACCCAGGGAAATAGCAATCAGCCCCAGCATTTT
>TRBV5-6|14|-|TRBJ2-5
CASSPRVGQETQYF
TGTGCCAGCAGCCCCAGGGTAGGGCAAGAGACCCAGTACTTC
>TRBV10-1|15|-|TRBJ1-2
CASSERGPLEHGYTF
TGCGCCAGCAGTGAGCGCGGTCCTCTTGAACATGGCTACACCTTC
>TRBV19|16|TRBD1|TRBJ1-5
CASSIRAGGHNQPQHF
TGTGCCAGTAGTATAAGGGCAGGGGGCCATAATCAGCCCCAGCATTTT
>TRBV30|17|-|TRBJ2-3
CAWSVGGVGGKTDTQYF
TGTGCCTGGAGTGTAGGGGGGGTGGGGGGTAAAACAGATACGCAGTATTTT
>TRBV28|17|-|TRBJ1-6
CASSRDSFSSYNSPLHF
TGTGCCAGCAGCCGGGACTCTTTTAGCTCCTATAATTCACCCCTCCACTTT
>TRBV2|15|TRBD1|TRBJ1-4
CASRGGTGSNEKLFF
TGTGCCAGCAGGGGTGGGACAGGGTCTAATGAAAAACTGTTTTTT
>TRBV5-1|14|TRBD1|TRBJ2-7
CASSPRDSYSEQYF
TGCGCCAGCAGCCCACGGGACAGCTACTCTGAGCAGTACTTC